The text below deals with one TCR beta chain. These data are taken from a study of blood T cell repertoires in COVID-19. The V gene lost 3 bases and the J gene lost 1 base, with 12 bases spanning the gap. Germline V gene data show CDR1 as LNHDA and CDR2 as SQIVND (reference sequence). CDR3 length: 15 residues. The repertoire was sequenced with immunoSEQ multiplex PCR; TCRdb's copy has only in-frame clones and lacks some. Of about 170,000 clones in the sample, around nine tenths were seen once. The sample was peripheral blood. The source of this sequence is a young man with active or convalescent COVID-19. V gene TRBV19 combines with J gene TRBJ1-1; D is perhaps TRBD1 (5 bases). For the CDR3, the DNA is TGTGCCAGTAGTATGGATGACAGTCCGAACACTGAAGCTTTCTTT. Its translation: CASSMDDSPNTEAFF.